The 32 T cell receptor beta chains in this list originate from one sample, sequenced in a study of T cell repertoires in cytomegalovirus infection. TCRdb reanalysed the reads using MiXCR and keeps one entry per CDR3 protein. The sample carries just over 450,000 distinct CDR3 sequences, about two fifths recorded once. Antigens of these TCRs are unknown. The input for sequencing was cultured PBMCs, taken from culture after CMV antigen stimulation. The origin of the receptors is a human donor in good health (CMV status not recorded). Some clones in this sample may be carry-over from other donors' samples.

The rearrangement links TRBV10-3 to TRBJ1-5, with TRBD1 identical over 9 bases. The CDR3 is 14 residues long. Germline CDR1 and CDR2: ENHRY and SYGVKD. V lost 6 bases and J lost 6; bases outside the gene matches: 6. CDR3 coding DNA: TGTGCCATCAGCGAACAGGGGGCTGGTCAGCCCCAGCATTTT. Protein sequence: CAISEQGAGQPQHF.

This clonotype turned up a few times. The chain combines TRBV29-1 with TRBJ1-1; 7 positions match TRBD1. The junction had 11 bases not matched to a gene; V was cut back by 7 bases and J by 3 bases. Germline CDR1 reads SQVTM; CDR2 reads ANQGSEA. The CDR3 length is 14 residues. CDR3 nucleotides: TGCAGCGCCCCACTGACAGGGATGGACACTGAAGCTTTCTTT. Its protein is CSAPLTGMDTEAFF.

The CDR3 nucleotides read TGTGCCAGCAGCTTAGCGGGATTCATCACAGATACGCAGTATTTT. It encodes CASSLAGFITDTQYF. The chain uses TRBV5-4 and TRBJ2-3; 7 nucleotides align to TRBD2. Germline CDR1 SGHNT, CDR2 YYREEE (reference sequence). The CDR3 runs to 15 residues. V was pared by 2 bases and J by 2 bases, with 5 bases of the junction left unmatched.

This clonotype has only a few counts. This chain connects TRBV7-9 to TRBJ2-3; no clear D gene. Trimming shortened V by 4 bases and J by 6 bases, and 14 bases separated the two germline ends. This CDR3 is 14 amino acids long. The germline gives CDR1 SEHNR, CDR2 FQNEAQ (reference sequence). This CDR3 is CASSSYSWLDTQYF. The CDR3 nucleotides read TGTGCCAGCAGCTCCTACTCCTGGTTGGATACGCAGTATTTT.

V is TRBV6-1 and J is TRBJ2-2, with 9 bases lining up with TRBD1. Germline V gene sequence: CDR1 MNHNS, CDR2 SASEGT. The J segment lost 4 bases and the V segment lost 7 bases, leaving 4 bases of the junction unmatched. The CDR3 sequence is 14 residues long. CDR3 loop: CASKDRGSTGELFF. In DNA, the CDR3 is TGTGCCAGCAAGGACAGGGGTAGCACCGGGGAGCTGTTTTTT.

The chain is built from TRBV20-1 and TRBJ1-2; perhaps TRBD1 as D (5 bases). CDR3 size: 14 residues. Germline lookup yields CDR1 DFQATT and CDR2 SNEGSKA (reference sequence). V was pared by 0 bases and J by 2 bases, with 10 bases between. DNA of the CDR3: TGCAGTGCTAGAGATTACGGGGGGAACTATGGCTACACCTTC. Translated, it gives CSARDYGGNYGYTF.

The V call is TRBV4-2, the J call TRBJ2-5; 7 bases are shared with TRBD2. From germline, CDR1 is LGHNA and CDR2 YNFKEQ. V lost 1 base, J lost 7 bases, and 0 bases stayed unmatched. CDR3 length: 12 amino acids. CDR3 in amino acids: CASSQASGTQYF. The CDR3 DNA follows: TGTGCCAGCAGCCAAGCTAGCGGGACCCAGTACTTC.

The V and J genes are TRBV12-3 or TRBV12-4 and TRBJ1-1, with D unresolved. V was pared by 5 bases and J by 1 base, with 8 bases between. CDR3 length equals 13 residues. CDR3 sequence reads: CASSRASNTEAFF. The CDR3 nucleotides read TGTGCCAGCAGTCGGGCCTCGAACACTGAAGCTTTCTTT.

This clonotype was seen a few times. The gene calls are TRBV12-3 or TRBV12-4 and TRBJ1-1; no clear D gene. V was clipped by 6 bases and J by 4 bases, with 9 bases between them. The CDR3 length is 12 residues. CDR3 DNA sequence: TGTGCCAGCAGGCCGTGGGGCACTGAAGCTTTCTTT. It yields the protein CASRPWGTEAFF.

The gene calls are TRBV12-3 or TRBV12-4 and TRBJ1-5; D is unclear. The CDR3 contains 14 residues. V was clipped by 6 bases and J by 0 bases, with 9 bases between them. This CDR3 reads CASRPLSSNQPQHF. DNA of the CDR3: TGTGCCAGCAGGCCCCTCAGTAGCAATCAGCCCCAGCATTTT.

The chain recombines TRBV5-3 with TRBJ2-5, with 9 bases fitting TRBD2. TRBV5-3 is noted as an ORF with a role that remains uncertain. Trimming at V came to 8 bases and at J to 2 bases, leaving 13 bases not matched to a gene. This CDR3 spans 16 amino acids. CDR3 sequence (DNA): TGTGCCAGCAGCCCCAGTGGTAGCGGGAGTCAAGAGACCCAGTACTTC. Protein: CASSPSGSGSQETQYF.

This clonotype has just a few counts. The chain has TRBV7-2 and TRBJ2-7, with a possible D match to TRBD2 (6 bases). This CDR3 is 15 amino acids long. Trimming stripped 4 bases from V and 2 bases from J, with 15 bases between. Germline CDR1 is SGHTA and CDR2 is FQGNSA. The CDR3 loop reads CASSWDGGFTYEQYF. CDR3 DNA sequence: TGTGCCAGCAGCTGGGACGGAGGGTTCACCTACGAGCAGTACTTC.

The chain is built from TRBV12-3 or TRBV12-4 and TRBJ2-3, with TRBD1 matching 8 bases. V was pared by 7 bases and J by 3 bases, with 6 bases of the junction left unmatched. The CDR3 runs 14 residues. The CDR3 DNA reads as TGTGCCAGCAACAACAGGGGGGTAACAGATACGCAGTATTTT. Its protein is CASNNRGVTDTQYF.

In its sample, this clonotype was seen once. The chain carries TRBV6-6 and TRBJ1-3; no reliable D call. The CDR3 has 15 amino acids. Germline values: CDR1 MNHNY, CDR2 SVGAGI (reference sequence). The ends were cut back, 7 bases at V and 0 bases at J, with 13 bases in the middle. This CDR3 reads CASNKGQPSGNTIYF. The CDR3 bases are TGTGCCAGCAATAAAGGGCAACCCTCTGGAAACACCATATATTTT.

The rearrangement uses TRBV7-8 and TRBJ1-3, with TRBD1 matching over 8 bases. The CDR3 spans 20 residues. CDR1 is SGHVS, CDR2 FQNEAQ, per germline. Trimming removed 6 bases from V and 0 bases from J; junction bases left unmatched: 19. In DNA form, the CDR3 reads TGTGCCAGCAGGCTACGACGAACAGGGGGGATATACAACTCTGGAAACACCATATATTTT. This gives the protein CASRLRRTGGIYNSGNTIYF.

The chain uses TRBV7-2 and TRBJ1-1; TRBD1 might be the D (6 bases). CDR3 length: 14 amino acids. Germline V gene sequence: CDR1 SGHTA, CDR2 FQGNSA. V lost 6 bases and J lost 7, with 18 bases in between. CDR3 residues: CASREGGGRLEAFF. CDR3 nucleotides: TGTGCCAGCAGGGAAGGGGGAGGCAGGCTTGAAGCTTTCTTT.

The rearrangement joins TRBV6-8 to TRBJ2-6; 7 nucleotides agree with TRBD1. The CDR3 has 17 amino acids. V trimming: 6 bases; J trimming: 0 bases; junction bases outside the gene matches: 8. CDR1 is MNHGY and CDR2 is SAAAGT in the germline V gene. The chain's CDR3 is CASSRDSLASGANVLTF. CDR3 nucleotides: TGTGCCAGCAGCCGGGACAGCCTGGCCTCTGGGGCCAACGTCCTGACTTTC.

This clonotype showed up just a few times. The chain carries TRBV11-2 and TRBJ2-7, with D tentatively TRBD1 (6 bases). There are 16 residues in the CDR3. Germline V gives CDR1 SGHAT, CDR2 FQNNGV. V shed 5 bases and J shed 2 bases, with 19 bases lying between them. CDR3 DNA sequence: TGTGCCAGCAGCCCGTTGATGACCGGACAGACCTACGAGCAGTACTTC. Its translation: CASSPLMTGQTYEQYF.

The chain employs TRBV7-2 and TRBJ2-2, with TRBD1 as a possible D gene (6 bases). CDR1 SGHTA and CDR2 FQGNSA come from the germline V gene. The CDR3 runs 16 residues. V dropped 3 bases and J dropped 1 base, with 12 bases sitting between them. CDR3 sequence: CASSFRRTENTGELFF. The CDR3 DNA follows: TGTGCCAGCAGCTTCCGTCGGACAGAGAACACCGGGGAGCTGTTTTTT.

In its sample, this clonotype was seen a few times. The CDR3 spells CASSLQIGTVNYGYTF. CDR3 DNA: TGTGCCAGCAGCTTGCAGATAGGGACCGTGAACTATGGCTACACCTTC. This chain connects TRBV7-2 to TRBJ1-2, with D tentatively TRBD1 (5 bases). This CDR3 has 16 amino acids. The germline gives CDR1 SGHTA, CDR2 FQGNSA. V lost 3 bases and J 2 bases, leaving 16 bases between the germline ends.

CDR3 nucleotide sequence: TGTGCCACTACAGGACAGACCCAGTACTTC. Translating gives CATTGQTQYF. The V and J genes are TRBV2 and TRBJ2-5; possibly TRBD1 for D (5 bases). This CDR3 contains 10 residues. From germline, CDR1 is SNHLY and CDR2 FYNNEI. V lost 10 bases to trimming and J lost 6 bases, with 9 bases between them.

This chain joins TRBV10-3 and TRBJ2-2, with 10 bases matching TRBD2. The CDR3 has 16 amino acids. Germline loops: CDR1 ENHRY, CDR2 SYGVKD. J gave up 0 bases and V 10 bases, and 8 bases lay outside the gene matches. CDR3 sequence reads: CATSTSGPANTGELFF. The CDR3 DNA reads TGTGCCACCTCGACTAGCGGGCCCGCGAACACCGGGGAGCTGTTTTTT.

The chain joins TRBV19 to TRBJ2-2; a possible D gene is TRBD1 (6 bases). Germline V lookup: CDR1 LNHDA, CDR2 SQIVND (reference sequence). CDR3 length equals 17 residues. V shed 2 bases and J shed 0 bases, with 13 bases lying between them. The CDR3 DNA sequence: TGTGCCAGTAGTATAAGGGGGACGACTACGAACACCGGGGAGCTGTTTTTT. Residues: CASSIRGTTTNTGELFF.

The table lists this clonotype with a few counts. The rearrangement links TRBV6-1 to TRBJ2-5; D not certain. In germline, CDR1 is MNHNS, CDR2 SASEGT. The CDR3 runs 15 residues. Trimming took off 1 base at V and 2 bases at J, with 11 bases between the two ends. The CDR3, as DNA: TGTGCCAGCAGTGAAGTTAGGAGAGCTCAAGAGACCCAGTACTTC. Residues: CASSEVRRAQETQYF.

This chain joins TRBV6-1 and TRBJ2-2; D gene unclear. V gave up 6 bases and J gave up 9 bases, with 14 bases separating them. The CDR3 loop spans 13 amino acids. Germline V gives CDR1 MNHNS, CDR2 SASEGT. CDR3 bases: TGTGCCAGCAGGGAACACTGGGCGAGGGAGCTGTTTTTT. This gives the protein CASREHWARELFF.

This clonotype was counted a few times. The rearrangement uses TRBV12-3 or TRBV12-4 and TRBJ2-7; D call uncertain. The CDR3 is made up of 15 amino acids. V shed 5 bases and J shed 2 bases, with 16 bases lying between them. Here the CDR3 reads CASSLSLHRAYEQYF. CDR3 DNA sequence: TGTGCCAGCAGTCTCTCTCTCCACCGCGCCTACGAGCAGTACTTC.

This chain joins TRBV7-6 and TRBJ1-1; the match to TRBD1 covers 7 bases. The CDR3 sequence is 16 residues long. Trimming cost V 4 bases and J 7 bases; bases outside gene matches: 15. Germline-derived CDR1 and CDR2 are SGHVS and FNYEAQ. The CDR3 loop reads CASSSTGMAALSEAFF. CDR3 DNA: TGTGCCAGCAGCTCGACAGGGATGGCGGCGCTCAGTGAAGCTTTCTTT.

This clonotype has only one observation. V is TRBV5-1 and J is TRBJ2-1, with 9 nucleotides matching TRBD2. CDR3 length equals 16 residues. Losses at the gene ends were 4 bases for V and 3 bases for J; bases not matched to a gene: 8. Germline-derived CDR1 and CDR2 are SGHRS and YFSETQ. The DNA for the CDR3 is TGCGCCAGCAGCCGAATTAGCGGGAGAGGCTACAATGAGCAGTTCTTC. Residues: CASSRISGRGYNEQFF.

V usage is TRBV11-2 and J usage is TRBJ1-4; D remains ambiguous. Trimming cost V 4 bases and J 5 bases, with 17 bases left between them. This CDR3 is built from 16 residues. Germline V lookup: CDR1 SGHAT, CDR2 FQNNGV. The CDR3: CASSSASSGGNEKLFF. The DNA of the CDR3 is TGTGCCAGCAGCTCAGCCTCGTCAGGAGGCAATGAAAAACTGTTTTTT.

This chain connects TRBV2 to TRBJ2-5; D unclear. The V gene lost 4 bases and the J gene lost 5 bases, with 5 bases spanning the gap. Per germline, CDR1 SNHLY and CDR2 FYNNEI. The CDR3 length is 11 residues. The CDR3 is CASSGLETQYF. The CDR3 DNA reads TGTGCCAGCAGTGGGTTGGAGACCCAGTACTTC.

This clonotype was counted a few times. The rearrangement uses TRBV7-2 and TRBJ1-5; D ambiguous. Per germline, CDR1 SGHTA and CDR2 FQGNSA. V lost 2 bases to trimming and J lost 4 bases, with 12 bases between them. The CDR3 contains 15 residues. For the CDR3, the DNA is TGTGCCAGCAGCTTATATCACAGCTCTAATCAGCCCCAGCATTTT. It codes for CASSLYHSSNQPQHF.

V usage is TRBV20-1 and J usage is TRBJ2-5; perhaps TRBD1 as D (6 bases). The germline V gene has CDR1 DFQATT and CDR2 SNEGSKA (reference sequence). V was cut by 3 bases and J by 3 bases, with 14 bases left in between. The CDR3 loop spans 14 amino acids. This chain's CDR3 is CSASWGRREETQYF. The CDR3 nucleotides are TGCAGTGCTAGTTGGGGGCGTCGTGAAGAGACCCAGTACTTC.